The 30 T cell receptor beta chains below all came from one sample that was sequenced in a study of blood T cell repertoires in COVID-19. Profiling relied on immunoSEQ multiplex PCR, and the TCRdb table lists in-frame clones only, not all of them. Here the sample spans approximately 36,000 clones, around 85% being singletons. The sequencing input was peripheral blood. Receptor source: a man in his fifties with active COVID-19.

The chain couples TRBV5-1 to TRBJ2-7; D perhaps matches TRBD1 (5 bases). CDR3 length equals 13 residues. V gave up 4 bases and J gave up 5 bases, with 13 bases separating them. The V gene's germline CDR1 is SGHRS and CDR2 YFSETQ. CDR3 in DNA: TGCGCCAGCAGCGAGCAGGGTTCCAACGAGCAGTACTTC. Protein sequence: CASSEQGSNEQYF.

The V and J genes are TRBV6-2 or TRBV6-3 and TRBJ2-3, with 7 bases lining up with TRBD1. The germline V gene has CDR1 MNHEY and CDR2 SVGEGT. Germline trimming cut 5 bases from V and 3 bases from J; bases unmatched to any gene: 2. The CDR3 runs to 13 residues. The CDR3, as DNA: TGTGCCAGCAGTGACAGGGAAACAGATACGCAGTATTTT. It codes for CASSDRETDTQYF.

Written as DNA, the CDR3 is TGTGCCATCAGTGAGATAAAGGGGTTAACAGATACGCAGTATTTT. It translates to CAISEIKGLTDTQYF. The chain couples TRBV10-3 to TRBJ2-3, with D perhaps TRBD1 (5 bases). V was trimmed by 2 bases and J by 3 bases, leaving 12 bases between them. Germline V lookup: CDR1 ENHRY, CDR2 SYGVKD. The CDR3 is 15 amino acids.

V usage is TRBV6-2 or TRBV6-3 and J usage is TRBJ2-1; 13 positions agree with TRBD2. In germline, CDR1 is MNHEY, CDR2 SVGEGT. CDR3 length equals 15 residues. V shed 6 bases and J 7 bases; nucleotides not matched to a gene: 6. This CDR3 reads CASSLTSGGVNEQFF. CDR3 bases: TGTGCCAGCAGCCTCACTAGCGGGGGGGTGAATGAGCAGTTCTTC.

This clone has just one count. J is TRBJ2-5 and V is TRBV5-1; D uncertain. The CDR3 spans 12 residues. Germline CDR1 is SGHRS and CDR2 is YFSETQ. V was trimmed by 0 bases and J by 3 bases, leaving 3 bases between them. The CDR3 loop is CASSLGEETQYF. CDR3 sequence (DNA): TGCGCCAGCAGCTTGGGCGAAGAGACCCAGTACTTC. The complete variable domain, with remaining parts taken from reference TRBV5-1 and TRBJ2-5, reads KAGVTQTPRYLIKTRGQQVTLSCSPISGHRSVSWYQQTPGQGLQFLFEYFSETQRNKGNFPGRFSGRQFSNSRSEMNVSTLELGDSALYLCASSLGEETQYFGPGTRLLVL.

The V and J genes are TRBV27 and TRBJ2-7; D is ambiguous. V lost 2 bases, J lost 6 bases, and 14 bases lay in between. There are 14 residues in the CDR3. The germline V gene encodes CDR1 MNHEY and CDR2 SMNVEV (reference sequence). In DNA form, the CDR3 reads TGTGCCAGCAGTTTAAGATTTTTCTCGGGCGAGCAGTACTTC. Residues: CASSLRFFSGEQYF.

CDR3 sequence: CASSERTAPPTDTQYF. DNA of the CDR3: TGCGCCAGCAGTGAAAGAACCGCGCCCCCCACAGATACGCAGTATTTT. The gene calls are TRBV10-1 and TRBJ2-3; D unclear. CDR3 length: 16 amino acids. V was clipped by 3 bases and J by 2 bases, with 15 bases between them. From germline, CDR1 is WNHNN and CDR2 SYGVQD (reference sequence).

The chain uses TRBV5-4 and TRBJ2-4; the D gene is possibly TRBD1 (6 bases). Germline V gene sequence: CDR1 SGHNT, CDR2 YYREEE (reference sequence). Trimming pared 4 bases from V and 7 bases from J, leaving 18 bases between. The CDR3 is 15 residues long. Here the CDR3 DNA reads TGTGCCAGCAGCATGGGGTTGGGGGCAGGGAACATTCAGTACTTC. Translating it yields CASSMGLGAGNIQYF.

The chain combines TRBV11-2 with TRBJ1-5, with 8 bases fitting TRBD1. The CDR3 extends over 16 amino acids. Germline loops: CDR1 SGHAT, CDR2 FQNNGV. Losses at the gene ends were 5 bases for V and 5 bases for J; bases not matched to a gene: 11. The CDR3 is CASSPRRTGSDQPQHF. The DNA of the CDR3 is TGTGCCAGCAGCCCCCGGCGGACAGGGTCGGATCAGCCCCAGCATTTT.

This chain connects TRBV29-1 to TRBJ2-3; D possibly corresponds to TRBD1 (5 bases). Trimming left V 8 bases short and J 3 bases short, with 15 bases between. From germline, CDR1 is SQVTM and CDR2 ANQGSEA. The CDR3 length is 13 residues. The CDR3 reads CSSLKGKTDTQYF. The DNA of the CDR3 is TGCAGCTCTCTAAAGGGGAAGACAGATACGCAGTATTTT.

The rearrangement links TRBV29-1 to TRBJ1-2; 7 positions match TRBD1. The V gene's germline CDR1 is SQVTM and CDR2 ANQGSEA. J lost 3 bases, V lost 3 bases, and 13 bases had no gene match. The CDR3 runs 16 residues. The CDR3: CSVDPPGDSYYYGYTF. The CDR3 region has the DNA TGCAGCGTTGACCCGCCCGGGGACAGCTATTACTATGGCTACACCTTC.

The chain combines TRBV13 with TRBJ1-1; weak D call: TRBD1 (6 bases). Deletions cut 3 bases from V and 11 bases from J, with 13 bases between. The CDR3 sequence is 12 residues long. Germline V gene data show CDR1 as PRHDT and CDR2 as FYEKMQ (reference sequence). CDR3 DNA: TGTGCCAGCAGCTTCAGCAGGGGTGAGGCTTTCTTT. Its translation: CASSFSRGEAFF.

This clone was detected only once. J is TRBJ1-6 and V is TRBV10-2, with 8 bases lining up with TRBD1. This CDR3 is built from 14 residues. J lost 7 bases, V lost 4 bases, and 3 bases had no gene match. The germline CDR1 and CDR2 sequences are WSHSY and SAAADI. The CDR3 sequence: CASSGRTGNSPLHF. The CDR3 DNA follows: TGCGCCAGCAGTGGAAGGACAGGGAATTCACCCCTCCACTTT.

The CDR3 reads CASSSGGGGTARYNEQFF. For the CDR3, the DNA is TGCGCCAGCAGCTCAGGAGGGGGAGGGACTGCTCGTTACAATGAGCAGTTCTTC. The J gene is TRBJ2-1, the V gene TRBV4-1; tentative D call: TRBD2 (7 bases). CDR1 is MGHRA and CDR2 is YSYEKL in the germline V gene. This CDR3 region has 18 residues. Between the trimmed V and J ends, which lost 5 bases and 4 bases, there was a span of 24 bases.

CDR3 amino acids: CASSLDSEKLFF. The CDR3 DNA sequence: TGTGCCAGCAGCTTAGATAGTGAAAAACTGTTTTTT. V usage is TRBV11-2 and J usage is TRBJ1-4; no firm D call. Per the germline V gene, CDR1 is SGHAT and CDR2 is FQNNGV. V lost 0 bases and J lost 7, with 3 bases in between. This CDR3 comprises 12 residues. Looking up the rest from reference TRBV11-2 and TRBJ1-4 gives the full variable domain: EAGVAQSPRYKIIEKRQSVAFWCNPISGHATLYWYQQILGQGPKLLIQFQNNGVVDDSQLPKDRFSAERLKGVDSTLKIQPAKLEDSAVYLCASSLDSEKLFFGSGTQLSVL.

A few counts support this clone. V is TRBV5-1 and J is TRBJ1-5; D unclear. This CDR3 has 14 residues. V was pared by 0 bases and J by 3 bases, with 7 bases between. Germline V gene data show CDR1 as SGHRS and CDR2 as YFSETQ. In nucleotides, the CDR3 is TGCGCCAGCAGCTTGGGGCCGCTCAATCAGCCCCAGCATTTT. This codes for CASSLGPLNQPQHF.

CDR3 nucleotides: TGTGCCAGCAGCCACTCGGGACTAGCGGGGAGGTGGAATGAGCAGTTCTTC. Encoded protein: CASSHSGLAGRWNEQFF. The chain joins TRBV7-6 to TRBJ2-1; 13 bases align to TRBD2. The CDR3 is 17 amino acids. With 5 bases clipped from V and 7 bases from J, the junction kept 11 bases outside the gene matches. CDR1 and CDR2 (germline): SGHVS, FNYEAQ. The variable domain in full, with the rest retrieved from reference TRBV7-6 and TRBJ2-1, is GAGVSQSPRYKVTKRGQDVALRCDPISGHVSLYWYRQALGQGPEFLTYFNYEAQQDKSGLPNDRFSAERPEGSISTLTIQRTEQRDSAMYRCASSHSGLAGRWNEQFFGPGTRLTVL.

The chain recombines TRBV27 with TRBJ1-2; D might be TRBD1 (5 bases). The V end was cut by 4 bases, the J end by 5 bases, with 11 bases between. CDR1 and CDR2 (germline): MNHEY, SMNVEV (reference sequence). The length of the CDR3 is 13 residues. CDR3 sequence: CASSSGKKYGYTF. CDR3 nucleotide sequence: TGTGCCAGCAGTTCAGGGAAAAAATATGGCTACACCTTC.

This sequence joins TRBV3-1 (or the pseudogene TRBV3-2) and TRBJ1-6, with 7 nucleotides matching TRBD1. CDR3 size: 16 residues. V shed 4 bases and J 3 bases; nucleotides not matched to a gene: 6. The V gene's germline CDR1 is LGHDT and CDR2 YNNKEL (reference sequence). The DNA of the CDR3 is TGTGCCAGCAGCCCCCGGCGACAGGGCTATAATTCACCCCTCCACTTT. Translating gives CASSPRRQGYNSPLHF.

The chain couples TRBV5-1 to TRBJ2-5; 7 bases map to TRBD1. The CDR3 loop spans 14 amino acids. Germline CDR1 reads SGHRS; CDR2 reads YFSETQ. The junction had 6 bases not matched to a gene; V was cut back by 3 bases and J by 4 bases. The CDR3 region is CASSSTGVAETQYF. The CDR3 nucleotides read TGCGCCAGCAGCTCTACAGGGGTAGCAGAGACCCAGTACTTC.

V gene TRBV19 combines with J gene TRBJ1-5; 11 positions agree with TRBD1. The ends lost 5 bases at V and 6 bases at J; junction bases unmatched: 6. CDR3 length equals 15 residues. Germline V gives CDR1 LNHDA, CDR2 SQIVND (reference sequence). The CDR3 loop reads CASSGRDRGSQPQHF. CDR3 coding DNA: TGTGCCAGTAGTGGCCGGGACAGGGGGTCTCAGCCCCAGCATTTT. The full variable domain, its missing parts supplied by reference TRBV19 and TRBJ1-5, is DGGITQSPKYLFRKEGQNVTLSCEQNLNHDAMYWYRQDPGQGLRLIYYSQIVNDFQKGDIAEGYSVSREKKESFPLTVTSAQKNPTAFYLCASSGRDRGSQPQHFGDGTRLSIL.

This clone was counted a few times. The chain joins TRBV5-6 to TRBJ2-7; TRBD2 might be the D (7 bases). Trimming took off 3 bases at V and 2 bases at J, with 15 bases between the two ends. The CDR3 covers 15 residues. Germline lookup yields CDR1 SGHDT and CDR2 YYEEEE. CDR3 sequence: CASSSSWEGAYEQYF. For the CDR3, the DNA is TGTGCCAGCAGCTCCAGCTGGGAGGGGGCCTACGAGCAGTACTTC.

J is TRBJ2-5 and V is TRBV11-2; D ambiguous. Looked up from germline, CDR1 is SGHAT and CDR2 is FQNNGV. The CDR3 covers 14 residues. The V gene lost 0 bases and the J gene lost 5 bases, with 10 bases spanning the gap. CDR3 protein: CASSLDNPRETQYF. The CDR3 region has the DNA TGTGCCAGCAGCTTAGATAACCCGCGGGAGACCCAGTACTTC.

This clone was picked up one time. Written as DNA, the CDR3 is TGTGCCAGCTCACTCACTGGACAGGGAGGCAATCAGCCCCAGCATTTT. This codes for CASSLTGQGGNQPQHF. The V gene is TRBV18, the J gene TRBJ1-5; 8 bases agree with TRBD1. Germline V lookup: CDR1 KGHSH, CDR2 LQKENI. This CDR3 region has 16 residues. Germline trimming cut 4 bases from V and 2 bases from J; bases unmatched to any gene: 7.

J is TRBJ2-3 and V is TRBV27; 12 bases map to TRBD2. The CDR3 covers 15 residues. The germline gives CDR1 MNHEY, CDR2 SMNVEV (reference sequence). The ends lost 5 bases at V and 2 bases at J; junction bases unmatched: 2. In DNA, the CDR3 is TGTGCCAGCAGTACTAGCGGGGGGTTCACAGATACGCAGTATTTT. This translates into CASSTSGGFTDTQYF.

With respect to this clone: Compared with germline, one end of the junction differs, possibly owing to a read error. CDR3 in amino acids: CASSQGAGFQGTQYF. The CDR3 coding sequence is TGTGCCAGCAGCCAAGGAGCGGGGTTCCAAGGGACCCAGTACTTC. The V and J genes are TRBV5-4 and TRBJ2-5, with TRBD2 matching 7 bases. Germline loops: CDR1 SGHNT, CDR2 YYREEE (reference sequence). The CDR3 loop spans 15 amino acids.

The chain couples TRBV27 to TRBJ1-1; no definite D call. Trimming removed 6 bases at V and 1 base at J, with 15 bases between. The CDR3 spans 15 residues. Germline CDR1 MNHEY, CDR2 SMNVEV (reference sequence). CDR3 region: CASSPALWQNTEAFF. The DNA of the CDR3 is TGTGCCAGCAGCCCCGCCCTTTGGCAGAACACTGAAGCTTTCTTT.

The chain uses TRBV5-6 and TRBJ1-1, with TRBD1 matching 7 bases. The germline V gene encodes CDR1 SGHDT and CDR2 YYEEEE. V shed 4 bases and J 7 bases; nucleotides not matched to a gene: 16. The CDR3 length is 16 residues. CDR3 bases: TGTGCCAGCAGCCCTCGCTCGAGGGGGCGTGTGGGTGAAGCTTTCTTT. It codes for CASSPRSRGRVGEAFF.

In DNA form, the CDR3 reads TGCGCCAGCAGCTTTTACCTAGCTGTTACCGGGGAGCTGTTTTTT. As protein: CASSFYLAVTGELFF. The chain is built from TRBV5-1 and TRBJ2-2, with D tentatively TRBD2 (5 bases). There are 15 residues in the CDR3. In germline, CDR1 is SGHRS, CDR2 YFSETQ. V was shortened by 2 bases and J by 5 bases, with 13 bases between the two germline ends. The whole variable domain, filled in from reference TRBV5-1 and TRBJ2-2, reads KAGVTQTPRYLIKTRGQQVTLSCSPISGHRSVSWYQQTPGQGLQFLFEYFSETQRNKGNFPGRFSGRQFSNSRSEMNVSTLELGDSALYLCASSFYLAVTGELFFGEGSRLTVL.

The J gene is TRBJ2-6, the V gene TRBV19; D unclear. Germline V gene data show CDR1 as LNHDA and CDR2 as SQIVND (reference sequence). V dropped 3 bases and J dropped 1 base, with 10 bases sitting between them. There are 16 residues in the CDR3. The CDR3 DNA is TGTGCCAGTAGTATTCCCCGTCCGTCTGGGGCCAACGTCCTGACTTTC. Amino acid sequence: CASSIPRPSGANVLTF.